This TCR beta chain was identified in a study of blood T cell repertoires in COVID-19 (dated by TCRdb to 2020 to 2021). At the level of the whole study: Samples from collaborators originated in the United States, Italy and Spain and spanned both the acute and convalescent phases of COVID-19. The prospective study material was composed of cDNA or gDNA derived from T cells, B-cell-depleted T cells, or PBMCs. Deeply sampled blood TCRbeta repertoires from subjects exposed to, actively infected with, or recovered from COVID-19 were included in the dataset. The repertoires were released in a freely available public database meant as a resource for research on the immune response to SARS-CoV-2. The samples were drawn from the first 160 participants of the ongoing ImmuneRACE study and from more than 1,000 subjects provided by 6 global collaborators. The sample metadata nearly always contained a de-identified subject ID, COVID-19 status, age in years and sex. Where available, HLA class I and class II types were taken from metadata supplied by the sample provider and were not determined by assay-based typing. The full study reports these points: Clinical and demographic metadata were provided uncurated, with the amount varying by source and participant.

One collaborating source in Seattle enrolled patients during active infection and followed them longitudinally through the course of disease. The collaborating institutions used their own protocols to collect whole blood in K2EDTA tubes. For TCRbeta analysis, collaborators shipped samples in one of three forms: frozen whole blood, isolated PBMCs, or DNA extracted from either of those sample types. Worth noting for this clone: Its cognate antigen has yet to be identified. Within one base of it there is no much larger clone, and no base qualities were kept.

CDR1 and CDR2 are drawn from the germline V gene: SGHRS, YFSETQ. Inclusive of the bounding cysteine and phenylalanine, the CDR3 is 14 residues long. The retained sequence is limited to the CDR3, 42 bases, with the frame set at the first base. The germline ends are 7 bases apart after V is trimmed by 0 bases and J by 0 bases. TCRbeta CDR3 regions were amplified from genomic DNA by means of the immunoSEQ Assay, a bias-controlled multiplex PCR. Turning to the authors' computational methods: Within the assay, amplification of reference gene primers was used to estimate how many nucleated cells each sample contained. Sequence reads were collapsed and filtered to measure the absolute abundance of every unique TCRbeta CDR3 rearrangement. Productive Simpson clonality was computed per sample as the square root of Simpson's diversity index over productive rearrangements. Not all clones reach the TCRdb copy of this immuneACCESS table, which keeps in-frame sequences only. Checked studies attribute under half of the gap to unresolved V genes and leave the rest unexplained. D and trimming were read from the DNA, whereas the V and J calls and clone size are those reported in that table. The sample records roughly 30,000 clones, nearly 90% of which are singletons. 6.5% to 10% of the sample belongs to the ten largest clones.

Sequencing was carried out using peripheral blood. This TCR was sampled from a man in his sixties with COVID-19, enrolled during active disease. The rearrangement combines TRBV5-1 with TRBJ2-7, with a weak D call of TRBD2 (5 bases match). The sequenced DNA: TGCGCCAGCAGCTTGGCTCGGGGCTCCTACGAGCAGTACTTC. This is translated as CASSLARGSYEQYF.